Below are 23 T cell receptor beta chains sequenced from a single sample in a study of T cell responses to AZD1222 COVID-19 vaccine. Sequenced by immunoSEQ multiplex PCR; TCRdb stores in-frame clones only, minus some. Of over 95,000 clones in the sample, 87% were seen once. Sequenced here: peripheral blood, sampled on day 0 of AZD1222 vaccination. These receptor sequences come from an adult in good health.

Written as DNA, the CDR3 is TGTGCCAGCAGTTACTTAGCGGGAGGGAACTACGAGCAGTACGTC. Its protein is CASSYLAGGNYEQYV. This rearrangement joins TRBV6-5 to TRBJ2-7; 11 nucleotides match TRBD2. The germline V gene has CDR1 MNHEY and CDR2 SVGAGI. J gave up 3 bases and V 1 base, and 2 bases lay outside the gene matches. CDR3 length: 15 residues.

The CDR3 DNA sequence: TGTGCCTGGAGTGGGCTAAGGCGGAGAAAAGAGACCCAGTACTTC. Translating gives CAWSGLRRRKETQYF. The chain is built from TRBV30 and TRBJ2-5; D call uncertain. V shed 1 base and J shed 3 bases, with 15 bases lying between them. The germline V gene encodes CDR1 GTSNPN and CDR2 SVGIG (reference sequence). The CDR3 covers 15 residues.

This chain joins TRBV6-2 or TRBV6-3 and TRBJ2-1; 9 bases match TRBD2. The CDR3 is made up of 17 amino acids. Germline V gives CDR1 MNHEY, CDR2 SVGEGT. V shed 2 bases, J shed 3 bases, and the junction held 8 bases outside the gene matches. Here the CDR3 DNA reads TGTGCCAGCAGTTACAGACTAGCGGAGATCCTCTACAATGAGCAGTTCTTC. Amino acid sequence: CASSYRLAEILYNEQFF.

The J gene is TRBJ2-7, the V gene TRBV2; no definite D call. The CDR3 spans 11 residues. CDR1 is SNHLY and CDR2 is FYNNEI in the germline V gene. V shed 6 bases and J shed 6 bases, with 9 bases lying between them. The CDR3 is CASSPVSEQYF. Here the CDR3 DNA reads TGTGCCAGCAGCCCAGTTTCCGAGCAGTACTTC.

This chain joins TRBV7-2 and TRBJ2-2, with D uncertain. This CDR3 comprises 14 residues. Germline V CDR1 and CDR2: SGHTA, FQGNSA. Trimming stripped 3 bases from V and 4 bases from J, with 9 bases between. The CDR3 DNA sequence: TGTGCCAGCAGCTTGGGTTTGAGCACCGGGGAGCTGTTTTTT. Translating it yields CASSLGLSTGELFF.

This chain connects TRBV10-3 to TRBJ1-2; D possibly corresponds to TRBD1 (5 bases). Germline V gives CDR1 ENHRY, CDR2 SYGVKD. The CDR3 extends over 14 amino acids. V was pared by 0 bases and J by 5 bases, with 10 bases between. The CDR3 region has the DNA TGTGCCATCAGTGAGTCAGGGGTTGGGTATGGCTACACCTTC. Protein: CAISESGVGYGYTF.

The V and J genes are TRBV24-1 and TRBJ1-5; TRBD1 aligns across 9 bases. Trimming cost V 2 bases and J 3 bases; bases outside gene matches: 7. Germline CDR1 KGHDR, CDR2 SFDVKD. CDR3 length equals 17 residues. CDR3 sequence: CATSDSYRDRANQPQHF. In DNA, the CDR3 is TGTGCCACCAGTGATTCATACCGGGACAGGGCCAATCAGCCCCAGCATTTT.

The chain has TRBV9 and TRBJ1-5, with unresolved D. CDR1 and CDR2 (germline): SGDLS, YYNGEE. This CDR3 comprises 13 residues. Trimming left V 3 bases short and J 6 bases short, with 10 bases between. This CDR3 is CASSEGGIQPQHF. CDR3 DNA sequence: TGTGCCAGCAGCGAGGGAGGGATTCAGCCCCAGCATTTT.

This clone was picked up one time. The chain links TRBV5-4 to TRBJ1-6, with 11 bases fitting TRBD1. V dropped 0 bases and J dropped 7; count of bases not matched to a gene: 3. Germline V gene lookup returns CDR1 SGHNT and CDR2 YYREEE (reference sequence). CDR3 size: 16 residues. The CDR3 region is CASSLGTGGRNSPLHF. The CDR3 nucleotides are TGTGCCAGCAGCTTGGGGACAGGGGGCCGGAATTCACCCCTCCACTTT.

The genes are TRBV19 and TRBJ1-5; 8 bases fit TRBD1. Germline V lookup: CDR1 LNHDA, CDR2 SQIVND (reference sequence). V shed 8 bases, J shed 6 bases, and the junction held 6 bases outside the gene matches. CDR3 length: 13 amino acids. DNA of the CDR3: TGTGCCAGTGCGAAGCAGGGGGCTCAGCCCCAGCATTTT. Translating it yields CASAKQGAQPQHF.

The V and J genes are TRBV5-6 and TRBJ2-4; D possibly corresponds to TRBD2 (6 bases). The V gene's germline CDR1 is SGHDT and CDR2 YYEEEE. The germline V and J ends were trimmed by 4 bases and 7 bases, with 18 bases remaining between them. The CDR3 is 15 residues long. CDR3 amino acids: CASSPRGILGNIQYF. CDR3 in DNA: TGTGCCAGCAGCCCACGCGGGATACTGGGTAACATTCAGTACTTC.

The chain combines TRBV6-2 or TRBV6-3 with TRBJ2-1, with TRBD2 as a possible D gene (6 bases). CDR1 is MNHEY and CDR2 is SVGEGT in the germline V gene. Trimming shortened V by 3 bases and J by 4 bases, and 10 bases separated the two germline ends. The CDR3 extends over 14 amino acids. CDR3 protein: CASSYGGDYNEQFF. DNA of the CDR3: TGTGCCAGCAGTTATGGAGGGGATTACAATGAGCAGTTCTTC.

The V gene is TRBV5-4, the J gene TRBJ2-2, with a weak D call TRBD2 (5 bases). The CDR3 contains 13 residues. Looked up from germline, CDR1 is SGHNT and CDR2 is YYREEE (reference sequence). Between the trimmed V and J ends, which lost 5 bases and 5 bases, there was a span of 10 bases. CDR3 sequence reads: CASRIRGTGELFF. CDR3 nucleotides: TGTGCCAGCAGGATACGGGGTACCGGGGAGCTGTTTTTT.

CDR3 in DNA: TGTGCCAGCAGTCGGACGGAGAACTATGGCTACACCTTC. Amino acids: CASSRTENYGYTF. V and J are TRBV7-2 and TRBJ1-2; no reliable D call. This CDR3 is built from 13 residues. V dropped 6 bases and J dropped 2 bases, with 10 bases sitting between them. Germline assignment: CDR1 SGHTA and CDR2 FQGNSA.

Written as DNA, the CDR3 is TGTGCCAGCAGCCTGGACAGAAAAAGCACAGATACGCAGTATTTT. This sequence encodes CASSLDRKSTDTQYF. The V call is TRBV5-4, the J call TRBJ2-3; D perhaps matches TRBD1 (6 bases). Trimming removed 4 bases from V and 0 bases from J, with 12 bases in between. The CDR3 is 15 residues long. Germline lookup yields CDR1 SGHNT and CDR2 YYREEE (reference sequence).

The V and J genes are TRBV7-2 and TRBJ1-2; no reliable D call. The CDR3 sequence is 12 residues long. Germline V gene lookup returns CDR1 SGHTA and CDR2 FQGNSA. Trimming removed 6 bases from V and 2 bases from J, with 7 bases in between. The CDR3 region is CASSLENYGYTF. The CDR3 DNA sequence: TGTGCCAGCAGTCTGGAGAACTATGGCTACACCTTC. Complete variable domain (other parts from reference TRBV7-2 and TRBJ1-2): GAGVSQSPSNKVTEKGKDVELRCDPISGHTALYWYRQSLGQGLEFLIYFQGNSAPDKSGLPSDRFSAERTGGSVSTLTIQRTQQEDSAVYLCASSLENYGYTFGSGTRLTVV.

The genes are TRBV5-1 and TRBJ2-7, with a possible D match to TRBD1 (5 bases). The germline V gene has CDR1 SGHRS and CDR2 YFSETQ. Trimming cost V 1 base and J 0 bases, with 11 bases left between them. The CDR3 covers 15 residues. CDR3 DNA: TGCGCCAGCAGCTTGATGGCAGGGTTCTCCTACGAGCAGTACTTC. Translated: CASSLMAGFSYEQYF. The whole variable domain, filled in from reference TRBV5-1 and TRBJ2-7, reads KAGVTQTPRYLIKTRGQQVTLSCSPISGHRSVSWYQQTPGQGLQFLFEYFSETQRNKGNFPGRFSGRQFSNSRSEMNVSTLELGDSALYLCASSLMAGFSYEQYFGPGTRLTVT.

The chain recombines TRBV19 with TRBJ2-7; 11 bases are a match to TRBD1. V lost 1 base to trimming and J lost 6 bases; unmatched junction nucleotides: 2. Germline CDR1 LNHDA, CDR2 SQIVND (reference sequence). The CDR3 totals 14 residues. The CDR3 loop is CASSIGTGGAEQYF. In DNA, the CDR3 is TGTGCCAGTAGTATAGGGACAGGGGGCGCCGAGCAGTACTTC.

The genes are TRBV2 and TRBJ2-3; 9 nucleotides agree with TRBD2. Germline trimming cut 6 bases from V and 7 bases from J; bases unmatched to any gene: 2. Germline CDR1 SNHLY, CDR2 FYNNEI. The CDR3 runs to 12 residues. CDR3 nucleotide sequence: TGTGCCAGCAGGGGACTAGCTCATACGCAGTATTTT. This gives the protein CASRGLAHTQYF.

The chain employs TRBV11-2 and TRBJ1-5; D is possibly TRBD1 (6 bases). The CDR3 sequence is 15 residues long. CDR1 SGHAT and CDR2 FQNNGV come from the germline V gene. V was pared by 4 bases and J by 4 bases, with 14 bases between. The CDR3 reads CASSSGTRFNQPQHF. As DNA, the CDR3 is TGTGCCAGCAGCTCCGGGACAAGGTTTAATCAGCCCCAGCATTTT.

The chain employs TRBV19 and TRBJ1-5; perhaps TRBD1 as D (5 bases). V lost 8 bases and J lost 4, with 18 bases in between. The CDR3 is 15 residues long. Germline V lookup: CDR1 LNHDA, CDR2 SQIVND (reference sequence). The CDR3 sequence is CASWGGVMMNQPQHF. The DNA for the CDR3 is TGTGCCAGTTGGGGGGGAGTTATGATGAATCAGCCCCAGCATTTT.

The V call is TRBV6-5, the J call TRBJ1-6; D may be TRBD1 (5 bases). The CDR3 consists of 13 residues. CDR1 MNHEY and CDR2 SVGAGI come from the germline V gene. V lost 10 bases and J lost 7, with 14 bases in between. The CDR3 reads CATAGAPNSPLHF. CDR3 sequence (DNA): TGTGCCACCGCTGGGGCGCCCAATTCACCCCTCCACTTT.

This chain's CDR3 is CASSSTGGGETQYF. DNA of the CDR3: TGTGCCAGCAGCTCTACAGGGGGCGGCGAGACCCAGTACTTC. This chain connects TRBV7-3 to TRBJ2-5, with 9 bases that match TRBD1. CDR1 and CDR2 (germline): SGHTA, FQGTGA. The CDR3 covers 14 residues. V shed 4 bases and J 5 bases; nucleotides not matched to a gene: 5.